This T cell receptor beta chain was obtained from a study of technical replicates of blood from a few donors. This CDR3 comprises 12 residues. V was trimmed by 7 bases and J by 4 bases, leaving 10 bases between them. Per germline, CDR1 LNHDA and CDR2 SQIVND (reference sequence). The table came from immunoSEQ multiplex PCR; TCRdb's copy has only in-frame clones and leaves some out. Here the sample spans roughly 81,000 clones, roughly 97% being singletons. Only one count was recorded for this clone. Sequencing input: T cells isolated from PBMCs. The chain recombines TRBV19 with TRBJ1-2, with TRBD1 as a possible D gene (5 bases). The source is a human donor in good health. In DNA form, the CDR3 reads TGTGCCAGTACCGTCGGGGGCTATGGCTACACCTTC. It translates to CASTVGGYGYTF.